This T cell receptor beta chain stems from a study of shared clonotypes between healthy human individuals. Study in general: A couple of female and a few male donors aged 18 to 49 were enrolled.

Positive CCR7 selection of CD45RO-negative cells yielded the naive CD8 cells, and terminally differentiated effector memory CD45RA+ cells were excluded. Looked up from germline, CDR1 is SNHLY and CDR2 is FYNNEI. Trimming pared 0 bases from V and 7 bases from J, leaving 6 bases between. The CDR3 has 12 residues. Deep was the level used in running the assay. Libraries were prepared by immunoSEQ multiplex PCR; TCRdb keeps only in-frame clonotypes and omits some of them. Of hundreds of thousands of clones listed, 85% to 95% are singletons. Sample: naive CD8+ T cells sorted from blood. The chain is built from TRBV2 and TRBJ1-1, with D possibly being TRBD1 (5 bases). The source of this sequence is a man younger than 40 in good health. CDR3 region: CASSEARVEAFF. The CDR3 nucleotides read TGTGCCAGCAGTGAAGCCAGGGTTGAAGCTTTCTTT.